Shown below are 17 T cell receptor beta chains from a single sample sequenced in a study of cytomegalovirus exposure and HLA in healthy donors. The primer mix had 60 Vbeta and 13 Jbeta primers. Assay used: immunoSEQ multiplex PCR; TCRdb lists only in-frame clones, some missing. The sample table sets out about 70,000 clones. The sequencing input was PBMCs. These receptors all come from a female donor in good health and CMV-seropositive.

This chain connects TRBV18 to TRBJ1-1, with TRBD1 as a possible D gene (5 bases). The germline V gene encodes CDR1 KGHSH and CDR2 LQKENI. This CDR3 region has 16 residues. The germline V and J ends were trimmed by 3 bases and 3 bases, with 17 bases remaining between them. CDR3 sequence (DNA): TGTGCCAGCTCACCCCAGCTATCCGGGGGGGACACTGAAGCTTTCTTT. It codes for CASSPQLSGGDTEAFF.

The chain has TRBV30 and TRBJ2-7; D not resolved. V dropped 5 bases and J dropped 2 bases, with 10 bases sitting between them. From germline, CDR1 is GTSNPN and CDR2 SVGIG (reference sequence). This CDR3 contains 12 residues. The chain's CDR3 is CAWSRSAYEQYF. The CDR3 DNA reads TGTGCCTGGTCGAGGAGCGCCTACGAGCAGTACTTC. The variable domain in full, completed from reference TRBV30 and TRBJ2-7, reads SQTIHQWPATLVQPVGSPLSLECTVEGTSNPNLYWYRQAAGRGLQLLFYSVGIGQISSEVPQNLSASRPQDRQFILSSKKLLLSDSGFYLCAWSRSAYEQYFGPGTRLTVT.

The chain couples TRBV18 to TRBJ1-6; the match to TRBD1 covers 9 bases. This CDR3 has 17 residues. Trimming took 0 bases from V and 8 from J; bases not matched to a gene: 8. Germline lookup yields CDR1 KGHSH and CDR2 LQKENI. The DNA for the CDR3 is TGTGCCAGCTCACCACCGTCTGGGGACAGGGTTCATTCACCCCTCCACTTT. It specifies CASSPPSGDRVHSPLHF.

The chain couples TRBV28 to TRBJ1-2, with a possible D match to TRBD1 (6 bases). V was cut by 8 bases and J by 1 base, with 8 bases left in between. Germline V gene data show CDR1 as MDHEN and CDR2 as SYDVKM. The CDR3 totals 12 residues. For the CDR3, the DNA is TGTGCCAGCCTACAGGGTAACTATGGCTACACCTTC. Translated, it gives CASLQGNYGYTF.

The chain has TRBV7-9 and TRBJ2-3; D not certain. The CDR3 runs to 15 residues. Germline V gene data show CDR1 as SEHNR and CDR2 as FQNEAQ (reference sequence). Between the trimmed V and J ends, which lost 3 bases and 0 bases, there was a span of 10 bases. CDR3 nucleotides: TGTGCCAGCAGCTTCTTAAGCTCTAGCACAGATACGCAGTATTTT. Translation gives CASSFLSSSTDTQYF.

This chain uses TRBV28 with TRBJ2-7, with D hard to call. Germline V CDR1 and CDR2: MDHEN, SYDVKM. The CDR3 covers 14 residues. The germline V and J ends were trimmed by 2 bases and 2 bases, with 10 bases remaining between them. The CDR3 loop reads CASSLPGTPYEQYF. As DNA, the CDR3 is TGTGCCAGCAGTTTACCAGGCACCCCCTACGAGCAGTACTTC.

The chain employs TRBV19 and TRBJ1-1; TRBD1 might be the D (5 bases). Germline-derived CDR1 and CDR2 are LNHDA and SQIVND (reference sequence). This CDR3 contains 11 residues. V lost 8 bases to trimming and J lost 6 bases, with 10 bases between them. Written as DNA, the CDR3 is TGTGCCAGTTGTGGGGCCTCTGAAGCTTTCTTT. This gives the protein CASCGASEAFF.

The rearrangement links TRBV25-1 to TRBJ2-3; D ambiguous. Germline V gene sequence: CDR1 MGHDK, CDR2 SYGVNS. CDR3 size: 13 residues. V was pared by 5 bases and J by 2 bases, with 8 bases between. CDR3 protein: CASSNSPTDTQYF. The CDR3 nucleotides are TGTGCCAGCAGTAACAGTCCCACAGATACGCAGTATTTT.

This sequence joins TRBV30 and TRBJ1-1, with D perhaps TRBD1 (5 bases). Trimming removed 4 bases from V and 1 base from J, with 10 bases in between. This CDR3 contains 13 residues. Germline-derived CDR1 and CDR2 are GTSNPN and SVGIG (reference sequence). In nucleotides, the CDR3 is TGTGCCTGGACCGCTCAGGGGAACACTGAAGCTTTCTTT. This sequence encodes CAWTAQGNTEAFF.

The chain recombines TRBV30 with TRBJ1-1; D unclear. The CDR3 loop spans 11 amino acids. V lost 0 bases and J lost 8, with 7 bases in between. Germline CDR1 GTSNPN, CDR2 SVGIG (reference sequence). The CDR3 is CAWSVHNEAFF. The CDR3 DNA follows: TGTGCCTGGAGTGTTCACAACGAAGCTTTCTTT.

The chain recombines TRBV6-6 with TRBJ2-5; 8 positions agree with TRBD2. The germline CDR1 and CDR2 sequences are MNHNY and SVGAGI (reference sequence). This CDR3 comprises 16 residues. The junction had 14 bases not matched to a gene; V was cut back by 6 bases and J by 5 bases. The CDR3 nucleotides are TGTGCCAGCAGCAAAATTTTTAGCGGGACGGGGGAGACCCAGTACTTC. It translates to CASSKIFSGTGETQYF.

The chain joins TRBV4-1 to TRBJ1-4, with TRBD1 identical over 7 bases. Per germline, CDR1 MGHRA and CDR2 YSYEKL. The CDR3 is 14 residues long. V lost 4 bases, J lost 7 bases, and 6 bases stayed unmatched. In nucleotides, the CDR3 is TGCGCCAGCAGCCGACAGGGTTCTGTTGAAAAACTGTTTTTT. It specifies CASSRQGSVEKLFF.

The V and J genes are TRBV19 and TRBJ2-5, with TRBD2 identical over 9 bases. After removal of 3 bases from V and 2 bases from J, the junction contained 7 bases not matched to a gene. CDR1 and CDR2 (germline): LNHDA, SQIVND (reference sequence). CDR3 length equals 16 residues. This chain's CDR3 is CASSIPGLAKQETQYF. Written as DNA, the CDR3 is TGTGCCAGTAGTATCCCGGGACTAGCTAAACAAGAGACCCAGTACTTC.

The CDR3 DNA is TGTGCCAGCAGTCTGACAGGGAACACCGGGGAGCTGTTTTTT. This sequence encodes CASSLTGNTGELFF. The V gene is TRBV6-6, the J gene TRBJ2-2, with D tentatively TRBD1 (6 bases). V gave up 5 bases and J gave up 1 base, with 8 bases separating them. CDR1 is MNHNY, CDR2 SVGAGI, per germline (reference sequence). This CDR3 has 14 amino acids.

The chain joins TRBV9 to TRBJ1-3; D is unresolved. Germline CDR1 is SGDLS and CDR2 is YYNGEE. The CDR3 contains 15 residues. The ends were cut back, 5 bases at V and 0 bases at J, with 12 bases in the middle. The CDR3 DNA follows: TGTGCCAGCAGTGTTCTGGAGAACTCTGGAAACACCATATATTTT. The encoded protein is CASSVLENSGNTIYF.

The chain links TRBV4-2 to TRBJ2-1; 8 nucleotides agree with TRBD2. With 1 base clipped from V and 7 bases from J, the junction kept 12 bases outside the gene matches. CDR1 is LGHNA, CDR2 YNFKEQ, per germline. The CDR3 spans 17 residues. As DNA, the CDR3 is TGTGCCAGCAGCCAAGGCCTGACGGGGGGGGCCCCGAATGAGCAGTTCTTC. It is translated as CASSQGLTGGAPNEQFF.

The chain links TRBV5-4 to TRBJ2-2; 13 nucleotides match TRBD2. The V segment lost 6 bases and the J segment 4 bases; nucleotides outside the gene matches: 6. The CDR3 sequence is 16 residues long. Germline CDR1 reads SGHNT; CDR2 reads YYREEE (reference sequence). DNA for the CDR3: TGTGCCAGCACCCAACTAGCGGGAGGGCCCACCGGGGAGCTGTTTTTT. It translates to CASTQLAGGPTGELFF.